A selection of T cell receptor beta chains follows, all from one sample in a study of CD8+ T cells in alopecia areata. Produced via immunoSEQ multiplex PCR; TCRdb's table is partial and in-frame only. Among approximately 300,000 clones listed, 55% to 75% were seen once. This specimen was CD4+ T cells sorted from blood, taken at week 24, from a patient treated with tofacitinib. Receptors were obtained from a human donor with alopecia areata. Each CDR3 is given with its conserved first and last residue. Fields, in order: J gene, V gene, D gene, clone size, CDR3 DNA, CDR3 protein. D genes are given only for firm matches. Not all rows give a size; the values are once, few, many and, for expanded clones, a class.

j_gene: TRBJ2-2
v_gene: TRBV15
d_gene: -
abundance: -
CDR3nt: TGTGCCACCAGCAGAGATCTAAACACCGGGGAGCTGTTTTTT
CDR3aa: CATSRDLNTGELFF

j_gene: TRBJ2-5
v_gene: TRBV7-9
d_gene: -
abundance: -
CDR3nt: TGTGCCAGCAGCCACGGGGAGACCCAGTACTTC
CDR3aa: CASSHGETQYF

j_gene: TRBJ2-5
v_gene: TRBV28
d_gene: TRBD2
abundance: -
CDR3nt: TGTGCCAGCAGTGTGAGCGGGGGCCAAGAGACCCAGTACTTC
CDR3aa: CASSVSGGQETQYF

j_gene: TRBJ1-2
v_gene: TRBV5-1
d_gene: TRBD1
abundance: -
CDR3nt: TGCGCCAGCAGCCTCCAACCACCGGGACAGGGGGAGAGCTACACCTTC
CDR3aa: CASSLQPPGQGESYTF

j_gene: TRBJ1-4
v_gene: TRBV25-1
d_gene: -
abundance: -
CDR3nt: TGTGCCAGCAGTGAGGCGGGCCTAACTAATGAAAAACTGTTTTTT
CDR3aa: CASSEAGLTNEKLFF

j_gene: TRBJ1-2
v_gene: TRBV11-2
d_gene: TRBD1
abundance: -
CDR3nt: TGTGCCAGCAGCTTCGGACAGGGATATGGCTACACCTTC
CDR3aa: CASSFGQGYGYTF

j_gene: TRBJ1-5
v_gene: TRBV30
d_gene: -
abundance: -
CDR3nt: TGTGCCTCGAGAGAGGGCAACAATCAGCCCCAGCATTTT
CDR3aa: CASREGNNQPQHF

j_gene: TRBJ1-5
v_gene: TRBV7-2
d_gene: -
abundance: -
CDR3nt: TGTGCCAGCAGTCCTGACCCAAGACGTCAGCCCCAGCATTTT
CDR3aa: CASSPDPRRQPQHF

j_gene: TRBJ1-5
v_gene: TRBV28
d_gene: -
abundance: -
CDR3nt: TGTGCCAGCAGTTTATTACAGTCTGATCAGCCCCAGCATTTT
CDR3aa: CASSLLQSDQPQHF

j_gene: TRBJ1-6
v_gene: TRBV18
d_gene: -
abundance: -
CDR3nt: TGTGCCAGCTCACCTTACCCTCGTTCGACTGCATATAATTCACCCCTCCACTTT
CDR3aa: CASSPYPRSTAYNSPLHF

j_gene: TRBJ2-2
v_gene: TRBV14
d_gene: -
abundance: few
CDR3nt: TGTGCCAGCAGCCGAACCCCCACCGGGGAGCTGTTTTTT
CDR3aa: CASSRTPTGELFF

j_gene: TRBJ1-2
v_gene: TRBV29-1
d_gene: TRBD1
abundance: few
CDR3nt: TGCAGCGTTGCGAGCCTCCAAGGACAGGGGGGTGCTGGCTACACCTTC
CDR3aa: CSVASLQGQGGAGYTF

j_gene: TRBJ2-5
v_gene: TRBV6-1
d_gene: -
abundance: -
CDR3nt: TGTGCCAGCAGTGAAGAGGTCGAGACCCAGTACTTC
CDR3aa: CASSEEVETQYF

j_gene: TRBJ2-6
v_gene: TRBV7-9
d_gene: -
abundance: -
CDR3nt: TGTGCCAGCAGCCTGACAGGAGGCTCTGGGGCCAACGTCCTGACTTTC
CDR3aa: CASSLTGGSGANVLTF

j_gene: TRBJ2-3
v_gene: TRBV6-1
d_gene: -
abundance: -
CDR3nt: TGTGCCAGCAATCGTTGGGGGCTTGGCACAGATACGCAGTATTTT
CDR3aa: CASNRWGLGTDTQYF

j_gene: TRBJ2-3
v_gene: TRBV5-1
d_gene: TRBD2
abundance: -
CDR3nt: TGCGCCAGCAGCCTAAGGACTAGCGGGGGCGGCATAGATACGCAGTATTTT
CDR3aa: CASSLRTSGGGIDTQYF